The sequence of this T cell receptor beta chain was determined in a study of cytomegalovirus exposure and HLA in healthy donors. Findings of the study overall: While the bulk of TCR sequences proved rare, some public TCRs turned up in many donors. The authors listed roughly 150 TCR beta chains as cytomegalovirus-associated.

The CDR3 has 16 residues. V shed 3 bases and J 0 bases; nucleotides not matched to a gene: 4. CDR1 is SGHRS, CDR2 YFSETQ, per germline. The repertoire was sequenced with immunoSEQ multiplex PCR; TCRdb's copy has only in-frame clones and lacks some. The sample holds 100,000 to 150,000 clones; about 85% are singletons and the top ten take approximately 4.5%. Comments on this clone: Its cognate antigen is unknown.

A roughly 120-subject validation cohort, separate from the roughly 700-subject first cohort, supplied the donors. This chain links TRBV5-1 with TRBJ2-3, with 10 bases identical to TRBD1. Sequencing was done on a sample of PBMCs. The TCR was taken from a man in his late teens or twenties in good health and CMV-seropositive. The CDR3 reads CASSSGDRGSTDTQYF. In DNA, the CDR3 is TGCGCCAGCAGCTCGGGGGACAGGGGCAGCACAGATACGCAGTATTTT.